This T cell receptor beta chain was retrieved from a study of human T cells and chemical hapten exposure. The library tagged each cDNA molecule with unique molecular identifiers. TCRdb used MiXCR to reprocess the RACE reads, holding one entry per CDR3 protein. The sample yields about 84,000 distinct CDR3 sequences, 10% seen once. In its sample, this clonotype was seen many times. Time point defined: patch test 2, 6 weeks after DPC sensitization. The treatment denotes: therapeutic diphenylcyclopropenone sensitization with weekly scalp DPC. V gave up 4 bases and J gave up 4 bases; unmatched junction bases: 8. The CDR3 covers 15 residues. Germline V gene lookup returns CDR1 SGHDT and CDR2 YYEEEE.

This specimen was whole blood, taken in connection with sensitization to the hapten diphenylcyclopropenone (DPC). The sequence derives from a woman between 50 and 59 years old with alopecia areata. Some clones in this sample may be carry-over from other donors' samples. This rearrangement joins TRBV5-6 to TRBJ1-2, with 9 bases matching TRBD1. The DNA for the CDR3 is TGTGCCAGCAGCCCCGGACAGGGGATGTCCTATGGCTACACCTTC. As protein: CASSPGQGMSYGYTF.